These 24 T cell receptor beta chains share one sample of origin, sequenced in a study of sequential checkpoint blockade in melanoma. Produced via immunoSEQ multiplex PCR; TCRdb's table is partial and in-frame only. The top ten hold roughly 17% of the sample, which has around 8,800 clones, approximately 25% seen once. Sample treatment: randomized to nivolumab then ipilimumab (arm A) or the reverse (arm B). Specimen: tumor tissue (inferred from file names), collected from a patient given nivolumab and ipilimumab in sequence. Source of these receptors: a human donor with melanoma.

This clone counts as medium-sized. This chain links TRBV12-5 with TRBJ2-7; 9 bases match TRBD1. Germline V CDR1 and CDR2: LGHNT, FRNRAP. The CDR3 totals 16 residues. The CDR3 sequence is CASTRGNPGQGHEQYF. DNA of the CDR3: TGTGCCAGCACCCGGGGAAATCCGGGACAGGGCCACGAGCAGTACTTC.

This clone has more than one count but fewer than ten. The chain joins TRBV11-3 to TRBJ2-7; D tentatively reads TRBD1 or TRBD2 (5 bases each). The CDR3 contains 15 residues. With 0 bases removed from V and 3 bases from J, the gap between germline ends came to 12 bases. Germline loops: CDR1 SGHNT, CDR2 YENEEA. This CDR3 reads CASSLDRGDGYEQYF. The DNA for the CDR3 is TGTGCCAGCAGCTTAGATCGAGGGGACGGCTACGAGCAGTACTTC.

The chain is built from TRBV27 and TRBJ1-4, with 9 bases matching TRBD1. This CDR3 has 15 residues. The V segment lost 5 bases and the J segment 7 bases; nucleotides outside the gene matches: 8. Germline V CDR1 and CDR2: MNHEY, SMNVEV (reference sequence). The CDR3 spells CASSKDRGGTEKLFF. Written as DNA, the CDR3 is TGTGCCAGCAGTAAGGACAGGGGAGGAACTGAAAAACTGTTTTTT.

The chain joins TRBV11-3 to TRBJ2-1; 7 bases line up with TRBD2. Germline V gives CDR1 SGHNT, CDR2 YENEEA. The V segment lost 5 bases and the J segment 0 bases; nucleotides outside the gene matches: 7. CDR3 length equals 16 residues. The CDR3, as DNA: TGTGCCAGCAGCGGGAGGGAAGGGAGCTCCTACAATGAGCAGTTCTTC. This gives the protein CASSGREGSSYNEQFF.

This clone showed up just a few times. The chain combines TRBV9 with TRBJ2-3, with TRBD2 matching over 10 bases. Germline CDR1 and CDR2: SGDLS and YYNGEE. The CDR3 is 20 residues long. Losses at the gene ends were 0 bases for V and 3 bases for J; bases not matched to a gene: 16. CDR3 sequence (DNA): TGTGCCAGCAGCGTAGCTCTCGGGGCTAGCGGGAGCGGGGAGACAGATACGCAGTATTTT. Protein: CASSVALGASGSGETDTQYF.

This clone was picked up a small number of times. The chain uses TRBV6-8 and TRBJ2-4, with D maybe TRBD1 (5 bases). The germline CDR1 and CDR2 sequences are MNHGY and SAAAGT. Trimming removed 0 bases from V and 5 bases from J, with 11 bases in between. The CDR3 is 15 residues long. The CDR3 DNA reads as TGTGCCAGCAGTTACTCGACTGGACACCAAAACATTCAGTACTTC. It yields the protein CASSYSTGHQNIQYF.

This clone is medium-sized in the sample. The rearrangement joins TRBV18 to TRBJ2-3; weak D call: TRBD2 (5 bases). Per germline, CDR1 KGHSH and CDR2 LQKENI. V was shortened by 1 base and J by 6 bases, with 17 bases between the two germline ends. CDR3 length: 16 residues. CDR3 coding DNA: TGTGCCAGCTCACCACGCAGGACTGGAGCTGCGGATACGCAGTATTTT. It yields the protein CASSPRRTGAADTQYF.

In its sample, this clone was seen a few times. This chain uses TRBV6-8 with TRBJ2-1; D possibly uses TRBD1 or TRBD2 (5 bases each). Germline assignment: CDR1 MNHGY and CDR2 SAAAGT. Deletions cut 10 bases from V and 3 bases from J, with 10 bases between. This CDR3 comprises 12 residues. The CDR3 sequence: CAIRGNYNEQFF. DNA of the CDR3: TGTGCCATCCGGGGCAACTACAATGAGCAGTTCTTC.

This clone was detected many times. This chain's CDR3 is CASLGAAYTEAFF. CDR3 DNA: TGCGCCAGCCTCGGGGCGGCCTACACTGAAGCTTTCTTT. This sequence joins TRBV23-1 and TRBJ1-1; weak D call: TRBD1 (5 bases). TRBV23-1 falls under the ORF class, with uncertain function. V was pared by 8 bases and J by 3 bases, with 13 bases between. CDR3 length equals 13 residues.

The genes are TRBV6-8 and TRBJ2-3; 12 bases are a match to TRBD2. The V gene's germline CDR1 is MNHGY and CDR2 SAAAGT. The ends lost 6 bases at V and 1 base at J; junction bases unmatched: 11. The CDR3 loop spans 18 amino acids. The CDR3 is CASSQGLAGGPGTDTQYF. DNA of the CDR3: TGTGCCAGCAGCCAAGGGCTAGCGGGAGGGCCTGGCACAGATACGCAGTATTTT.

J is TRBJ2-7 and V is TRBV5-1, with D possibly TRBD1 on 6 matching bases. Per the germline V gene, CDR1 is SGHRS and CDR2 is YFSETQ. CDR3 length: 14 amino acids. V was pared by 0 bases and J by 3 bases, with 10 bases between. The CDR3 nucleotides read TGCGCCAGCAGCTTGGTTCGGGGACACTACGAGCAGTACTTC. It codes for CASSLVRGHYEQYF.

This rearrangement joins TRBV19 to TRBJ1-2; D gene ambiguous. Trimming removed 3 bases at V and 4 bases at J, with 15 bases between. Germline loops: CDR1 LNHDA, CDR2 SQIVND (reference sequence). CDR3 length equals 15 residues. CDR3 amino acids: CASSIGRLQPYGYTF. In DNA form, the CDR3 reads TGTGCCAGTAGTATTGGGCGGCTCCAACCCTATGGCTACACCTTC.

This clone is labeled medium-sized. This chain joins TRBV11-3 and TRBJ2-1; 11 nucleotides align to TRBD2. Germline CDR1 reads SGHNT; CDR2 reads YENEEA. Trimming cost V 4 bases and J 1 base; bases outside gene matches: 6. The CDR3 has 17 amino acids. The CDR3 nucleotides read TGTGCCAGCAGCTCTCGTAGACTAGCGGGGTCCTACAATGAGCAGTTCTTC. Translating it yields CASSSRRLAGSYNEQFF.

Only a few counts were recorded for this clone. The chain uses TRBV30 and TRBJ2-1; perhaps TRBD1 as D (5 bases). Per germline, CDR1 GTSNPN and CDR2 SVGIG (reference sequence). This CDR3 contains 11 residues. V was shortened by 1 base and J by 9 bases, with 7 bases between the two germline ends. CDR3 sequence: CAWSGRGEQFF. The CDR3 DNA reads TGTGCCTGGAGTGGAAGGGGTGAGCAGTTCTTC.

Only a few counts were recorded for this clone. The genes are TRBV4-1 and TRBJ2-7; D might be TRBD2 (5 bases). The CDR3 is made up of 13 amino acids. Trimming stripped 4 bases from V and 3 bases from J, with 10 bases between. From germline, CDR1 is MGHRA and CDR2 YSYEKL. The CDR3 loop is CASSPTGYYEQYF. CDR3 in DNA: TGCGCCAGCAGCCCGACGGGGTACTACGAGCAGTACTTC.

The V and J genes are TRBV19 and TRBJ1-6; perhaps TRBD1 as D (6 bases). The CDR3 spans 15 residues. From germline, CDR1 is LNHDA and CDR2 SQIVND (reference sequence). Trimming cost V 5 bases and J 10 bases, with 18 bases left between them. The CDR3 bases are TGTGCCAGTAGTGTCCGTCTAACAGGGAACTCACCCCTCCACTTT. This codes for CASSVRLTGNSPLHF.

CDR3 DNA sequence: TGTGCCAGCAGCGTAGATTTTGGCTATGGCTACACCTTC. Amino acid sequence: CASSVDFGYGYTF. The chain combines TRBV9 with TRBJ1-2; D not resolved. V lost 0 bases and J 4 bases, leaving 7 bases between the germline ends. There are 13 residues in the CDR3. CDR1 and CDR2 from the germline V gene are SGDLS and YYNGEE.

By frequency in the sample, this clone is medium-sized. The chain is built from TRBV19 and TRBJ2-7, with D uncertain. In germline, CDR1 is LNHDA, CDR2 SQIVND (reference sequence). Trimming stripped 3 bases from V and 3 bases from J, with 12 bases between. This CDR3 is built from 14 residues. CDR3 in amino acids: CASSMRPGGYEQYF. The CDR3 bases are TGTGCCAGTAGTATGCGCCCGGGCGGCTACGAGCAGTACTTC. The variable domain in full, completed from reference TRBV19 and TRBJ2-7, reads DGGITQSPKYLFRKEGQNVTLSCEQNLNHDAMYWYRQDPGQGLRLIYYSQIVNDFQKGDIAEGYSVSREKKESFPLTVTSAQKNPTAFYLCASSMRPGGYEQYFGPGTRLTVT.

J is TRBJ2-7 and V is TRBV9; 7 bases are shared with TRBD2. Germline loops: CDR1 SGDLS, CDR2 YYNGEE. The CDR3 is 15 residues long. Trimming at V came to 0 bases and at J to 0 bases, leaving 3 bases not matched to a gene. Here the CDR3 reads CASSVGGSSSYEQYF. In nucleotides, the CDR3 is TGTGCCAGCAGCGTAGGCGGGAGTAGCTCCTACGAGCAGTACTTC.

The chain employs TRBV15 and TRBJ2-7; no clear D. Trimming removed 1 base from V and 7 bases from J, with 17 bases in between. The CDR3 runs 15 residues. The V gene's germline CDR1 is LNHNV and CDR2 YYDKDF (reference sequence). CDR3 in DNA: TGTGCCACCAGCAGAGGCGGTCTCAGACCCTTGGAGCAGTACTTC. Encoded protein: CATSRGGLRPLEQYF.

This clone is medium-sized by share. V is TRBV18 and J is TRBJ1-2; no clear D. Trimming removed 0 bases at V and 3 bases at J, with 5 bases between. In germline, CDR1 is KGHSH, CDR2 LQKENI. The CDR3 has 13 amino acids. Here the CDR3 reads CASSPPNDYGYTF. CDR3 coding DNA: TGTGCCAGCTCACCACCGAATGACTATGGCTACACCTTC.

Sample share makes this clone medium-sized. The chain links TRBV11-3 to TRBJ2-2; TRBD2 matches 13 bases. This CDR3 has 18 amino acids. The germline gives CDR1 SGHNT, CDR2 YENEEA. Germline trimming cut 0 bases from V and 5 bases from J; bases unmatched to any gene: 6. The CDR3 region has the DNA TGTGCCAGCAGCTTAGAAACTAGCGGGAGGGACCTTACCGGGGAGCTGTTTTTT. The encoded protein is CASSLETSGRDLTGELFF.

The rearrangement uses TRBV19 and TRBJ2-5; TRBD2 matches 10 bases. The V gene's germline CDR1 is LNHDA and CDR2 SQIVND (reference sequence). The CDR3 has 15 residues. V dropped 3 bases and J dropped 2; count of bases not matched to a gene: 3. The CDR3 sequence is CASSIQGLAQETQYF. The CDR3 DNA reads TGTGCCAGTAGTATCCAGGGACTAGCGCAAGAGACCCAGTACTTC. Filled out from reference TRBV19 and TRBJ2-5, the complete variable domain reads DGGITQSPKYLFRKEGQNVTLSCEQNLNHDAMYWYRQDPGQGLRLIYYSQIVNDFQKGDIAEGYSVSREKKESFPLTVTSAQKNPTAFYLCASSIQGLAQETQYFGPGTRLLVL.

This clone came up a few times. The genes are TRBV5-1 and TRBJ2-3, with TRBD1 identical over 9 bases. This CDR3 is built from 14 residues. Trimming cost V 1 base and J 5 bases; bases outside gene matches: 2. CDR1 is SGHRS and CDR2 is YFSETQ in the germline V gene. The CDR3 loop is CASSLTGGEDTQYF. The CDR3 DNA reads TGCGCCAGCAGCTTGACAGGGGGCGAAGATACGCAGTATTTT.